The 11 T cell receptor beta chains given below trace back to one sample, sequenced in a study of blood T cell repertoires in COVID-19. Libraries were prepared by immunoSEQ multiplex PCR; TCRdb keeps only in-frame clonotypes and omits some of them. The sample has just over 650,000 clones, 75% to 90% seen once. Sample: peripheral blood. The receptors stem from a woman aged 18-35 years with acute or convalescent COVID-19.

This chain links TRBV7-2 with TRBJ1-2, with D unclear. CDR1 and CDR2 (germline): SGHTA, FQGNSA. The V end lost 5 bases, the J end lost 4 bases, and 11 bases lay between the germline ends. This CDR3 spans 13 amino acids. CDR3 region: CASSRLGPYGYTF. As DNA, the CDR3 is TGTGCCAGCAGCCGCCTAGGCCCCTATGGCTACACCTTC.

The chain couples TRBV3-1 (or the pseudogene TRBV3-2) to TRBJ1-1, with 10 bases that match TRBD1. Germline V lookup: CDR1 LGHDT, CDR2 YNNKEL (reference sequence). The CDR3 consists of 16 residues. Trimming cost V 1 base and J 6 bases; bases outside gene matches: 8. This CDR3 reads CASSQGFGQGGPEAFF. CDR3 in DNA: TGTGCCAGCAGCCAAGGATTTGGACAGGGGGGCCCTGAAGCTTTCTTT.

The CDR3 coding sequence is TGTGCCAGCAGTGACCACAGGGGTTTCTACGAGCAGTACTTC. The encoded protein is CASSDHRGFYEQYF. This chain links TRBV25-1 with TRBJ2-7; 7 bases map to TRBD1. The V segment lost 3 bases and the J segment 3 bases; nucleotides outside the gene matches: 5. Germline assignment: CDR1 MGHDK and CDR2 SYGVNS. This CDR3 comprises 14 residues.

The chain employs TRBV11-2 and TRBJ1-2; TRBD1 matches at 7 bases. V dropped 4 bases and J dropped 5; count of bases not matched to a gene: 13. The CDR3 consists of 16 residues. CDR1 and CDR2 from the germline V gene are SGHAT and FQNNGV. In DNA form, the CDR3 reads TGTGCCAGCAGCTCCCCCTGGGGACAGACGTCTTATGGCTACACCTTC. Translated, it gives CASSSPWGQTSYGYTF. Combining the CDR3 with reference TRBV11-2 and TRBJ1-2 gives the whole variable domain EAGVAQSPRYKIIEKRQSVAFWCNPISGHATLYWYQQILGQGPKLLIQFQNNGVVDDSQLPKDRFSAERLKGVDSTLKIQPAKLEDSAVYLCASSSPWGQTSYGYTFGSGTRLTVV.

This chain uses TRBV6-4 with TRBJ2-1, with 7 nucleotides matching TRBD1. Germline V lookup: CDR1 MRHNA, CDR2 SNTAGT. CDR3 size: 14 residues. Trimming removed 6 bases from V and 4 bases from J; junction bases left unmatched: 6. This CDR3 reads CASSDNRGYNEQFF. The CDR3 DNA follows: TGTGCCAGCAGCGATAACAGGGGATACAATGAGCAGTTCTTC.

This clone was seen only once. The chain combines TRBV2 with TRBJ2-1; 7 nucleotides agree with TRBD2. V trimming: 5 bases; J trimming: 6 bases; junction bases outside the gene matches: 10. Germline lookup yields CDR1 SNHLY and CDR2 FYNNEI. The CDR3 has 15 residues. The CDR3 sequence is CASSPTSALFNEQFF. The CDR3 DNA sequence: TGTGCCAGCAGTCCAACTAGCGCCCTTTTCAATGAGCAGTTCTTC.

The rearrangement links TRBV9 to TRBJ1-1, with D unclear. Trimming removed 4 bases at V and 0 bases at J, with 4 bases between. Germline-derived CDR1 and CDR2 are SGDLS and YYNGEE. The CDR3 totals 12 residues. CDR3 coding DNA: TGTGCCAGCAGCTCAATGAACACTGAAGCTTTCTTT. This translates into CASSSMNTEAFF.

The rearrangement joins TRBV9 to TRBJ1-2; 7 bases map to TRBD1. The CDR3 consists of 15 residues. Germline assignment: CDR1 SGDLS and CDR2 YYNGEE. With 4 bases clipped from V and 5 bases from J, the junction kept 11 bases outside the gene matches. CDR3 in DNA: TGTGCCAGCAGCACTCTTCCGGGACAGATATATGGCTACACCTTC. It specifies CASSTLPGQIYGYTF.

The chain employs TRBV30 and TRBJ1-4; D call uncertain. The ends were cut back, 2 bases at V and 0 bases at J, with 10 bases in the middle. Germline values: CDR1 GTSNPN, CDR2 SVGIG (reference sequence). The CDR3 consists of 15 residues. CDR3: CAWSTAYATNEKLFF. The CDR3 DNA reads TGTGCCTGGAGTACAGCCTACGCAACTAATGAAAAACTGTTTTTT.

The chain uses TRBV6-5 and TRBJ1-6; D is perhaps TRBD1 (5 bases). CDR1 and CDR2 (germline): MNHEY, SVGAGI. The CDR3 length is 13 residues. Trimming left V 10 bases short and J 6 bases short, with 13 bases between. CDR3 coding DNA: TGTGCCACCAAGGGGCCGGGTAATTCACCCCTCCACTTT. Residues: CATKGPGNSPLHF.

The genes are TRBV6-2 or TRBV6-3 and TRBJ2-5; 8 bases map to TRBD2. CDR3 length: 15 amino acids. Germline-derived CDR1 and CDR2 are MNHEY and SVGEGT. Trimming removed 3 bases from V and 10 bases from J; junction bases left unmatched: 13. CDR3 coding DNA: TGTGCCAGCAGTTATAGGGTACGGGGGGGCGAAGACCAGTACTTC. It specifies CASSYRVRGGEDQYF.